This entry lists 24 T cell receptor beta chains sequenced from one sample in a study of technical replicates of blood from a few donors. Data came from immunoSEQ multiplex PCR; TCRdb stores just in-frame clones and leaves some out. The data contain roughly 70,000 clones, nearly 98% of them singletons. Sequencing was performed on T cells isolated from PBMCs. These receptors originate from a human donor in good health.

This clone appeared a single time. This chain connects TRBV28 to TRBJ1-5; TRBD1 might be the D (5 bases). Germline CDR1 and CDR2: MDHEN and SYDVKM. Trimming took 6 bases from V and 1 from J, leaving 19 bases between them. This CDR3 is built from 17 residues. As DNA, the CDR3 is TGTGCCAGCAGCCCAGGGAATCGGGGAGGAAGCAATCAGCCCCAGCATTTT. It codes for CASSPGNRGGSNQPQHF.

This chain connects TRBV29-1 to TRBJ1-4; the D gene is possibly TRBD1 (5 bases). Trimming cost V 2 bases and J 5 bases, with 15 bases left between them. CDR1 is SQVTM, CDR2 ANQGSEA, per germline. The CDR3 totals 15 residues. The chain's CDR3 is CSVENLGGENEKLFF. CDR3 DNA: TGCAGCGTTGAAAATCTTGGAGGGGAGAATGAAAAACTGTTTTTT.

The gene calls are TRBV4-3 and TRBJ1-5, with TRBD1 matching over 12 bases. This CDR3 is built from 16 residues. Germline-derived CDR1 and CDR2 are LGHNA and YSLEER. J lost 6 bases, V lost 0 bases, and 3 bases had no gene match. The CDR3 DNA sequence: TGCGCCAGCAGCCAAGATTGGGGACAGGGGGCTCAGCCCCAGCATTTT. Protein product: CASSQDWGQGAQPQHF.

The chain employs TRBV27 and TRBJ1-5; D is possibly TRBD1 (5 bases). The germline gives CDR1 MNHEY, CDR2 SMNVEV (reference sequence). Trimming stripped 3 bases from V and 6 bases from J, with 12 bases between. CDR3 length: 14 residues. CDR3 amino acids: CASSLRQGSQPQHF. The CDR3 nucleotides are TGTGCCAGCAGTTTGAGGCAGGGAAGTCAGCCCCAGCATTTT.

This clone has only one observation. J is TRBJ1-3 and V is TRBV27, with D unclear. V lost 4 bases, J lost 0 bases, and 4 bases lay in between. CDR1 is MNHEY and CDR2 is SMNVEV in the germline V gene (reference sequence). This CDR3 has 13 residues. CDR3 DNA sequence: TGTGCCAGCAGTTCAGACTCTGGAAACACCATATATTTT. This gives the protein CASSSDSGNTIYF.

This rearrangement joins TRBV5-8 to TRBJ2-1; D call uncertain. The V gene's germline CDR1 is SGHTS and CDR2 YDEGEE. The ends were cut back, 1 base at V and 2 bases at J, with 10 bases in the middle. The CDR3 is 15 residues long. The CDR3 DNA reads as TGTGCCAGCAGCTTGTTAACAGTACCCTACAATGAGCAGTTCTTC. Translating gives CASSLLTVPYNEQFF.

This clone has a single count. V and J are TRBV19 and TRBJ2-2; TRBD2 agrees at 7 bases. V shed 3 bases and J 1 base; nucleotides not matched to a gene: 2. Germline V gene data show CDR1 as LNHDA and CDR2 as SQIVND (reference sequence). This CDR3 has 15 amino acids. The CDR3 reads CASSILAGNTGELFF. In DNA form, the CDR3 reads TGTGCCAGTAGTATCTTAGCGGGGAACACCGGGGAGCTGTTTTTT.

This chain uses TRBV5-1 with TRBJ1-5; 7 bases fit TRBD1. J lost 6 bases, V lost 4 bases, and 7 bases had no gene match. This CDR3 region has 14 residues. Germline V lookup: CDR1 SGHRS, CDR2 YFSETQ. In nucleotides, the CDR3 is TGCGCCAGCAGCCTGGGGACAGACTCTCAGCCCCAGCATTTT. Residues: CASSLGTDSQPQHF. Using reference TRBV5-1 and TRBJ1-5 for the parts outside the CDR3, the full variable domain is KAGVTQTPRYLIKTRGQQVTLSCSPISGHRSVSWYQQTPGQGLQFLFEYFSETQRNKGNFPGRFSGRQFSNSRSEMNVSTLELGDSALYLCASSLGTDSQPQHFGDGTRLSIL.

The chain carries TRBV10-3 and TRBJ1-2; D remains unclear. Between the trimmed V and J ends, which lost 2 bases and 4 bases, there was a span of 11 bases. Germline V CDR1 and CDR2: ENHRY, SYGVKD. The length of the CDR3 is 14 residues. CDR3 region: CAISEGISFYGYTF. CDR3 sequence (DNA): TGTGCCATCAGTGAGGGTATCAGTTTCTATGGCTACACCTTC.

The V and J genes are TRBV29-1 and TRBJ1-1; possible D gene TRBD1, 6 bases. Germline V lookup: CDR1 SQVTM, CDR2 ANQGSEA. The CDR3 spans 15 residues. V gave up 2 bases and J gave up 0 bases, with 13 bases separating them. The CDR3 region is CSVEWTENMNTEAFF. The CDR3 bases are TGCAGCGTTGAATGGACAGAGAATATGAACACTGAAGCTTTCTTT.

The V gene is TRBV21-1, the J gene TRBJ1-4; TRBD1 is the table's D call, not checked against the DNA. TRBV21-1 is a known pseudogene. This CDR3 has 15 residues. The CDR3 loop is CASSKDGRGEEKLFF. CDR3 DNA sequence: TGTGCCAGCAGCAAAGACGGCAGGGGAGAAGAAAAACTGTTTTTT.

The chain couples TRBV4-3 to TRBJ2-1; D gene uncertain. Germline V CDR1 and CDR2: LGHNA, YSLEER. Trimming left V 2 bases short and J 6 bases short, with 17 bases between. The CDR3 is made up of 16 amino acids. CDR3 sequence: CASSQFRHEKLNEQFF. The DNA for the CDR3 is TGCGCCAGCAGCCAATTCAGACATGAAAAACTCAATGAGCAGTTCTTC.

This chain joins TRBV6-5 and TRBJ1-1, with 7 positions matching TRBD1. The CDR3 contains 12 residues. The germline gives CDR1 MNHEY, CDR2 SVGAGI. J lost 6 bases, V lost 4 bases, and 2 bases had no gene match. CDR3 nucleotides: TGTGCCAGCAGTTCAGGGGGGCCTGAAGCTTTCTTT. Protein: CASSSGGPEAFF.

V gene TRBV7-9 combines with J gene TRBJ2-7; D uncertain. Germline V lookup: CDR1 SEHNR, CDR2 FQNEAQ (reference sequence). The CDR3 is made up of 13 amino acids. V lost 0 bases to trimming and J lost 1 base, with 4 bases between them. Here the CDR3 reads CASSLASSYEQYF. CDR3 nucleotide sequence: TGTGCCAGCAGCTTAGCGTCTTCCTACGAGCAGTACTTC.

The chain uses TRBV4-1 and TRBJ2-7, with D maybe TRBD1 (5 bases). The CDR3 is 14 residues long. CDR1 MGHRA and CDR2 YSYEKL come from the germline V gene. Deletions cut 2 bases from V and 6 bases from J, with 14 bases between. The CDR3 loop is CASSQLAGSGEQYF. The CDR3 nucleotides are TGCGCCAGCAGCCAACTGGCAGGGTCTGGCGAGCAGTACTTC.

The V gene is TRBV5-1, the J gene TRBJ2-1; D is perhaps TRBD1 (6 bases). Germline values: CDR1 SGHRS, CDR2 YFSETQ. V was cut by 4 bases and J by 1 base, with 12 bases left in between. The CDR3 totals 15 residues. CDR3 in DNA: TGCGCCAGCAGCGAGCAACAGGGATCCTACAATGAGCAGTTCTTC. Protein: CASSEQQGSYNEQFF.

The chain combines TRBV5-4 with TRBJ1-2; D is unclear. This CDR3 region has 15 residues. Germline V gene data show CDR1 as SGHNT and CDR2 as YYREEE (reference sequence). V lost 0 bases and J 0 bases, leaving 9 bases between the germline ends. The CDR3 loop is CASSLDSPSNYGYTF. CDR3 coding DNA: TGTGCCAGCAGCTTGGACAGCCCTTCTAACTATGGCTACACCTTC.

The chain is built from TRBV25-1 and TRBJ1-2; 8 nucleotides match TRBD1. Germline V gene data show CDR1 as MGHDK and CDR2 as SYGVNS. This CDR3 is 15 amino acids long. J was trimmed by 8 bases and V by 4 bases; bases with no gene match: 12. In DNA form, the CDR3 reads TGTGCCAGCAGTGCAGCGGCAGGGGGCGCTTGGGGCTACACCTTC. It yields the protein CASSAAAGGAWGYTF.

CDR3 region: CASSLAHFYEQYF. In DNA, the CDR3 is TGTGCCAGCAGCTTGGCACATTTCTACGAGCAGTACTTC. This sequence joins TRBV11-2 and TRBJ2-7, with no clear D. Germline V gene lookup returns CDR1 SGHAT and CDR2 FQNNGV. There are 13 residues in the CDR3. V lost 3 bases, J lost 3 bases, and 9 bases lay in between.

This chain connects TRBV10-1 to TRBJ2-1; D possibly corresponds to TRBD2 (6 bases). V was trimmed by 2 bases and J by 5 bases, leaving 10 bases between them. Germline assignment: CDR1 WNHNN and CDR2 SYGVQD (reference sequence). The CDR3 consists of 14 residues. This CDR3 reads CASSETGLNNEQFF. CDR3 nucleotide sequence: TGCGCCAGCAGTGAGACGGGACTTAACAATGAGCAGTTCTTC.

The rearrangement links TRBV5-1 to TRBJ2-2, with a tentative D call TRBD1 (5 bases). V lost 6 bases to trimming and J lost 4 bases, with 19 bases between them. CDR1 is SGHRS and CDR2 is YFSETQ in the germline V gene. CDR3 size: 16 residues. The CDR3 spells CASNQHRGIATGELFF. CDR3 DNA: TGCGCCAGCAACCAGCATAGGGGAATCGCCACCGGGGAGCTGTTTTTT.

The chain couples TRBV7-6 to TRBJ2-7; a possible D gene is TRBD2 (6 bases). CDR1 and CDR2 from the germline V gene are SGHVS and FNYEAQ. Trimming pared 5 bases from V and 2 bases from J, leaving 13 bases between. The CDR3 is 14 residues long. The CDR3 DNA follows: TGTGCCAGCAGCACCACCGGGGAGGCCTACGAGCAGTACTTC. Its translation: CASSTTGEAYEQYF.

The chain is built from TRBV30 and TRBJ2-1; D gene uncertain. This CDR3 is 13 amino acids long. With 2 bases removed from V and 7 bases from J, the gap between germline ends came to 12 bases. In germline, CDR1 is GTSNPN, CDR2 SVGIG (reference sequence). The CDR3 sequence is CAWSPLVDNEQFF. CDR3 DNA: TGTGCCTGGAGTCCGCTAGTCGATAATGAGCAGTTCTTC.

J is TRBJ2-3 and V is TRBV21-1; TRBD2, the D gene given by the table, was not confirmed from the DNA. TRBV21-1 has pseudogene status. This CDR3 spans 19 amino acids. The CDR3 DNA reads TGTGCCAGCAGCACCCAAGGGACTAGCGGGCCCTATGGCACAGATACGCAGTATTTT. Protein: CASSTQGTSGPYGTDTQYF.